What follows are 25 T cell receptor beta chains derived from one specimen sequenced in a study of blood T cell repertoires in COVID-19 (dated by TCRdb to about 2020). Library construction relied on the immunoSEQ multiplex PCR assay. Entries here come from immuneACCESS through TCRdb and include only in-frame sequences with V and J called. Some clones fail to appear in such tables; in the studies checked, an unresolved V gene covers under half of the shortfall, and the cause of the remainder is unknown. The sample table contains 250,000 to 350,000 clones; only one count was recorded for about 88% of them. The ten largest make up more than 1.1% of the sample. The sample taken for sequencing was peripheral blood. The receptors here all came from a human donor with COVID-19, enrolled during active disease. The donor label of this sample is uncertain.

The V call is TRBV27, the J call TRBJ1-2; 7 bases align to TRBD1. Per the germline V gene, CDR1 is MNHEY and CDR2 is SMNVEV (reference sequence). The CDR3 is made up of 13 amino acids. V was pared by 6 bases and J by 2 bases, with 3 bases of the junction left unmatched. CDR3 in amino acids: CASSRDSNYGYTF. CDR3 nucleotide sequence: TGTGCCAGCAGCCGGGACAGCAACTATGGCTACACCTTC.

The chain carries TRBV30 and TRBJ2-6, with 12 bases fitting TRBD2. There are 18 residues in the CDR3. Germline V gene sequence: CDR1 GTSNPN, CDR2 SVGIG (reference sequence). V lost 2 bases, J lost 2 bases, and 7 bases stayed unmatched. In DNA form, the CDR3 reads TGTGCCTGGAGTACGCGACTAGCGGGAGAGGCTGGGGCCAACGTCCTGACTTTC. The encoded protein is CAWSTRLAGEAGANVLTF.

The chain couples TRBV18 to TRBJ2-7, with a weak D call TRBD1 (6 bases). This CDR3 is 14 amino acids long. V gave up 5 bases and J gave up 0 bases, with 11 bases separating them. CDR1 is KGHSH and CDR2 is LQKENI in the germline V gene. In nucleotides, the CDR3 is TGTGCCAGCTCAGGGGAAGGGGGCTCCTACGAGCAGTACTTC. Encoded protein: CASSGEGGSYEQYF.

The chain combines TRBV30 with TRBJ2-1, with TRBD2 matching 7 bases. Per the germline V gene, CDR1 is GTSNPN and CDR2 is SVGIG (reference sequence). This CDR3 spans 15 amino acids. V shed 3 bases and J 2 bases; nucleotides not matched to a gene: 7. The CDR3, as DNA: TGTGCCTGGAGCCCGGGGCGGGAGCCCTACAATGAGCAGTTCTTC. As protein: CAWSPGREPYNEQFF.

This clone was counted once. The chain is built from TRBV28 and TRBJ2-4; D might be TRBD2 (5 bases). Germline V CDR1 and CDR2: MDHEN, SYDVKM. The CDR3 is made up of 12 amino acids. Trimming pared 5 bases from V and 9 bases from J, leaving 11 bases between. CDR3 protein: CASSPWTRIQYF. The CDR3 DNA follows: TGTGCCAGCAGTCCTTGGACTCGCATTCAGTACTTC.

In regard to this clone: Other DNA sequences in the same sample also yield this CDR3. The DNA for the CDR3 is TGTGCCAGCAGCCTCAGACAGGGCATCTATGGCTACACCTTC. This translates into CASSLRQGIYGYTF. The chain couples TRBV28 to TRBJ1-2; 7 nucleotides agree with TRBD1. V lost 6 bases and J lost 4; bases outside the gene matches: 8. The germline V gene has CDR1 MDHEN and CDR2 SYDVKM. The CDR3 covers 14 residues.

V usage is TRBV9 and J usage is TRBJ2-2; D is undetermined. Germline V CDR1 and CDR2: SGDLS, YYNGEE. Trimming removed 3 bases at V and 0 bases at J, with 3 bases between. The CDR3 is 13 amino acids. The CDR3 nucleotides read TGTGCCAGCAGCGCATCGAACACCGGGGAGCTGTTTTTT. It is translated as CASSASNTGELFF.

This chain joins TRBV9 and TRBJ2-1; 9 nucleotides agree with TRBD2. CDR3 length: 13 amino acids. Trimming cost V 2 bases and J 8 bases; bases outside gene matches: 2. Per germline, CDR1 SGDLS and CDR2 YYNGEE. This chain's CDR3 is CASSVASGDEQFF. For the CDR3, the DNA is TGTGCCAGCAGCGTGGCTAGCGGGGATGAGCAGTTCTTC.

This chain links TRBV29-1 with TRBJ2-5; D uncertain. This CDR3 is built from 15 residues. Trimming stripped 3 bases from V and 0 bases from J, with 14 bases between. Germline V gene data show CDR1 as SQVTM and CDR2 as ANQGSEA. CDR3 in amino acids: CSVDPRNQYQETQYF. As DNA, the CDR3 is TGCAGCGTTGACCCCAGAAACCAGTACCAAGAGACCCAGTACTTC. The whole variable domain, filled in from reference TRBV29-1 and TRBJ2-5, reads SAVISQKPSRDICQRGTSLTIQCQVDSQVTMMFWYRQQPGQSLTLIATANQGSEATYESGFVIDKFPISRPNLTFSTLTVSNMSPEDSSIYLCSVDPRNQYQETQYFGPGTRLLVL.

The sample holds a few counts of this clone. The CDR3 coding sequence is TGTGCCAGCAGCTCCGGTCTCTCCTACGAGCAGTACTTC. Residues: CASSSGLSYEQYF. The chain employs TRBV7-9 and TRBJ2-7, with D uncertain. Trimming took off 4 bases at V and 0 bases at J, with 7 bases between the two ends. Germline CDR1 reads SEHNR; CDR2 reads FQNEAQ (reference sequence). The CDR3 contains 13 residues.

The CDR3 here is CASGEGNTIYF. The CDR3 DNA follows: TGTGCCAGCGGTGAGGGAAACACCATATATTTT. The rearrangement links TRBV12-3 or TRBV12-4 to TRBJ1-3; D is ambiguous. Trimming shortened V by 8 bases and J by 4 bases, and 6 bases separated the two germline ends. The CDR3 runs 11 residues.

This clone was detected once. The chain carries TRBV29-1 and TRBJ2-7; D uncertain. The V gene lost 4 bases and the J gene lost 0 bases, with 4 bases spanning the gap. Germline loops: CDR1 SQVTM, CDR2 ANQGSEA. CDR3 length: 11 amino acids. The CDR3 reads CSVASSYEQYF. DNA of the CDR3: TGCAGCGTTGCATCCTCCTACGAGCAGTACTTC.

In this sample, this clone turned up once. The gene calls are TRBV9 and TRBJ2-1; 9 nucleotides line up with TRBD2. The V and J ends lost 6 bases and 0 bases, in that order; junction bases with no gene match: 22. This CDR3 region has 21 residues. Per germline, CDR1 SGDLS and CDR2 YYNGEE. The CDR3 spells CASTLGGASGMGFASYNEQFF. The CDR3 DNA reads as TGTGCCAGCACCCTCGGGGGGGCTAGCGGGATGGGATTTGCCTCCTACAATGAGCAGTTCTTC.

This sequence joins TRBV5-6 and TRBJ1-6; D remains ambiguous. Germline V gene data show CDR1 as SGHDT and CDR2 as YYEEEE. The CDR3 length is 16 residues. Trimming left V 0 bases short and J 0 bases short, with 7 bases between. The DNA for the CDR3 is TGTGCCAGCAGCTTGGCTGGGAGCTCCTATAATTCACCCCTCCACTTT. Its protein product is CASSLAGSSYNSPLHF.

The rearrangement joins TRBV19 to TRBJ2-4; D is perhaps TRBD2 (5 bases). Trimming removed 7 bases from V and 5 bases from J, with 18 bases in between. Germline CDR1 reads LNHDA; CDR2 reads SQIVND (reference sequence). The CDR3 spans 15 residues. Written as DNA, the CDR3 is TGTGCCAGTACCCAGAGGGTTGCAGGCGAAAACATTCAGTACTTC. Translated: CASTQRVAGENIQYF.

This clone has only one observation. The chain recombines TRBV30 with TRBJ1-4; 8 nucleotides line up with TRBD1. Unmatched junction bases numbered 3, after V lost 3 bases and J lost 6 bases. Germline CDR1 GTSNPN, CDR2 SVGIG (reference sequence). The CDR3 loop spans 13 amino acids. The CDR3 nucleotides are TGTGCCTGGAGGGAGACAGGGGATGAAAAACTGTTTTTT. Translation: CAWRETGDEKLFF.

This chain connects TRBV18 to TRBJ1-1; the match to TRBD1 covers 7 bases. J was trimmed by 1 base and V by 3 bases; bases with no gene match: 2. The CDR3 is 14 residues long. Germline loops: CDR1 KGHSH, CDR2 LQKENI. For the CDR3, the DNA is TGTGCCAGCTCACCGCGGGACAGGAACACTGAAGCTTTCTTT. Amino acids: CASSPRDRNTEAFF.

The CDR3 nucleotides read TGTGCCAGCAGCTTACAACCCGGGGACTATGGCTACACCTTC. This translates into CASSLQPGDYGYTF. V usage is TRBV9 and J usage is TRBJ1-2; D unresolved. CDR1 and CDR2 from the germline V gene are SGDLS and YYNGEE. This CDR3 has 14 amino acids. Trimming took off 4 bases at V and 3 bases at J, with 13 bases between the two ends.

This chain uses TRBV7-9 with TRBJ2-2; D remains ambiguous. Germline CDR1 is SEHNR and CDR2 is FQNEAQ (reference sequence). V shed 5 bases and J shed 3 bases, with 7 bases lying between them. CDR3 length: 13 residues. The CDR3 sequence is CASSLTDTGELFF. CDR3 bases: TGTGCCAGCAGCCTAACAGACACCGGGGAGCTGTTTTTT.

The chain employs TRBV30 and TRBJ1-4; D is undetermined. The CDR3 covers 14 residues. Germline CDR1 is GTSNPN and CDR2 is SVGIG (reference sequence). Trimming pared 3 bases from V and 8 bases from J, leaving 16 bases between. The CDR3 nucleotides are TGTGCCTGGAGAGTAGGATTGGAGGGAGAAAAACTGTTTTTT. This translates into CAWRVGLEGEKLFF. Full variable domain (missing parts from reference TRBV30 and TRBJ1-4): SQTIHQWPATLVQPVGSPLSLECTVEGTSNPNLYWYRQAAGRGLQLLFYSVGIGQISSEVPQNLSASRPQDRQFILSSKKLLLSDSGFYLCAWRVGLEGEKLFFGSGTQLSVL.

The rearrangement links TRBV28 to TRBJ1-1; the D is unclear. CDR1 is MDHEN and CDR2 is SYDVKM in the germline V gene. V dropped 4 bases and J dropped 1 base, with 10 bases sitting between them. This CDR3 has 14 residues. This chain's CDR3 is CASSWALGNTEAFF. CDR3 nucleotides: TGTGCCAGCAGTTGGGCGTTAGGGAACACTGAAGCTTTCTTT. Combining the CDR3 with reference TRBV28 and TRBJ1-1 gives the whole variable domain DVKVTQSSRYLVKRTGEKVFLECVQDMDHENMFWYRQDPGLGLRLIYFSYDVKMKEKGDIPEGYSVSREKKERFSLILESASTNQTSMYLCASSWALGNTEAFFGQGTRLTVV.

Notes on this clone: The DNA is omitted, as the CDR3 cannot be located on it reliably, and the CDR3 follows TCRdb's listing. The rearrangement uses TRBV30 and TRBJ1-2; the table gives TRBD1 as D, unverified against the DNA. Both ends counted, the CDR3 spans 11 residues. Germline loops: CDR1 GTSNPN, CDR2 SVGIG (reference sequence). The CDR3 loop is CAWGSGARSTF.

The chain employs TRBV5-1 and TRBJ2-7, with 12 bases that match TRBD2. J lost 5 bases, V lost 4 bases, and 4 bases had no gene match. The CDR3 sequence is 14 residues long. Germline V gives CDR1 SGHRS, CDR2 YFSETQ. This chain's CDR3 is CASSARTSGNEQYF. CDR3 in DNA: TGCGCCAGCAGCGCAAGGACTAGCGGGAACGAGCAGTACTTC.

CDR3 sequence (DNA): TGTGCCAGCAGTCCGACAGGCTCTGGAAACACCATATATTTT. It yields the protein CASSPTGSGNTIYF. The chain links TRBV6-5 to TRBJ1-3; maybe TRBD1 (6 bases). Germline loops: CDR1 MNHEY, CDR2 SVGAGI. This CDR3 spans 14 amino acids. V was pared by 5 bases and J by 0 bases, with 8 bases between.

There are a few counts of this clone. This chain uses TRBV24-1 with TRBJ1-2; tentative D call: TRBD1 (5 bases). There are 11 residues in the CDR3. Per the germline V gene, CDR1 is KGHDR and CDR2 is SFDVKD. The germline V and J ends were trimmed by 8 bases and 6 bases, with 9 bases remaining between them. CDR3 region: CATNGGNGYTF. The CDR3 nucleotides read TGTGCCACCAACGGGGGGAATGGCTACACCTTC.